The 18 T cell receptor beta chains reported below all come from one sample, sequenced in a study of cytomegalovirus exposure and HLA in healthy donors. In the PCR, 60 Vbeta and 13 Jbeta primers were used. Profiled with immunoSEQ multiplex PCR; TCRdb holds only in-frame clones, not every one. The sample yields 250,000 to 350,000 clones, around 90% seen once. The sequenced sample consisted of PBMCs. The receptor source for this set is a woman between 18 and 29 years old in good health and CMV-seronegative.

Of note for this clone: At one of its ends the junction is not consistent with the germline gene, which may arise from a read error. The chain combines TRBV7-9 with TRBJ1-2; D possibly corresponds to TRBD1 (5 bases). CDR1 SEHNR and CDR2 FQNEAQ come from the germline V gene (reference sequence). This CDR3 region has 16 residues. CDR3 DNA sequence: TGTTCCAGCAGCTCCGGGCTTTTGGGGGGTAACGATGGCTACACCTTC. Its translation is CSSSSGLLGGNDGYTF.

This clone has a single count. The chain couples TRBV19 to TRBJ1-1, with 9 bases matching TRBD1. The junction had 6 bases not matched to a gene; V was cut back by 6 bases and J by 7 bases. The CDR3 extends over 13 amino acids. The V gene's germline CDR1 is LNHDA and CDR2 SQIVND (reference sequence). CDR3 nucleotides: TGTGCCAGTAGACTGGACAGGGGCGTTGAAGCTTTCTTT. This encodes CASRLDRGVEAFF.

This chain uses TRBV30 with TRBJ1-2; the D gene is possibly TRBD1 (5 bases). Trimming cost V 0 bases and J 8 bases, with 13 bases left between them. The CDR3 totals 13 residues. Germline V lookup: CDR1 GTSNPN, CDR2 SVGIG (reference sequence). The CDR3, as DNA: TGTGCCTGGAGTGTACTAAGGAGGGACGGCTACACCTTC. Encoded protein: CAWSVLRRDGYTF.

The genes are TRBV5-6 and TRBJ2-1; 12 nucleotides match TRBD1. Losses at the gene ends were 5 bases for V and 8 bases for J; bases not matched to a gene: 14. The CDR3 contains 17 residues. Germline assignment: CDR1 SGHDT and CDR2 YYEEEE. In DNA, the CDR3 is TGTGCCAGCAGTTTCCGGGACAGGGGGCGCCGGGGGGATGAGCAGTTCTTC. It yields the protein CASSFRDRGRRGDEQFF. The variable domain in full, completed from reference TRBV5-6 and TRBJ2-1, reads DAGVTQSPTHLIKTRGQQVTLRCSPKSGHDTVSWYQQALGQGPQFIFQYYEEEERQRGNFPDRFSGHQFPNYSSELNVNALLLGDSALYLCASSFRDRGRRGDEQFFGPGTRLTVL.

The V call is TRBV11-2, the J call TRBJ1-2, with TRBD1 identical over 7 bases. V lost 5 bases to trimming and J lost 2 bases; unmatched junction nucleotides: 5. The CDR3 is 14 residues long. CDR1 is SGHAT, CDR2 FQNNGV, per germline. The CDR3 DNA reads as TGTGCCAGCAGCCAGCGACAGGGAAACTATGGCTACACCTTC. This sequence encodes CASSQRQGNYGYTF.

The chain recombines TRBV25-1 with TRBJ2-3; TRBD2 might be the D (6 bases). Trimming shortened V by 3 bases and J by 2 bases, and 15 bases separated the two germline ends. CDR3 size: 16 residues. From germline, CDR1 is MGHDK and CDR2 SYGVNS. CDR3 region: CASSEVRGVNTDTQYF. Here the CDR3 DNA reads TGTGCCAGCAGTGAGGTGCGGGGCGTAAACACAGATACGCAGTATTTT.

CDR3 DNA: TGTGCCAGCAGCCCGAGCGGGAGCGGAAGGGAGCAGTTCTTC. This gives the protein CASSPSGSGREQFF. The V call is TRBV9, the J call TRBJ2-1, with TRBD2 identical over 8 bases. CDR3 size: 14 residues. Unmatched junction bases numbered 10, after V lost 4 bases and J lost 10 bases. Germline V CDR1 and CDR2: SGDLS, YYNGEE.

The chain is built from TRBV4-1 and TRBJ1-6; D is unresolved. The CDR3 spans 14 residues. Trimming removed 5 bases from V and 5 bases from J, with 10 bases in between. Germline V gene lookup returns CDR1 MGHRA and CDR2 YSYEKL. The CDR3 region has the DNA TGCGCCAGCAGCACACGGGAGGATAATTCACCCCTCCACTTT. It codes for CASSTREDNSPLHF.

The chain recombines TRBV4-2 with TRBJ2-7; no reliable D call. Trimming took off 2 bases at V and 3 bases at J, with 8 bases between the two ends. The germline V gene encodes CDR1 LGHNA and CDR2 YNFKEQ. The CDR3 is made up of 13 amino acids. As DNA, the CDR3 is TGTGCCAGCAGCCAATCTGGCAGCTACGAGCAGTACTTC. This encodes CASSQSGSYEQYF.

V is TRBV11-1 and J is TRBJ1-1; D unresolved. This CDR3 is 13 amino acids long. Trimming removed 4 bases from V and 0 bases from J, with 6 bases in between. CDR1 is SGHAT, CDR2 FQDESV, per germline (reference sequence). CDR3 protein: CASSYSLNTEAFF. Here the CDR3 DNA reads TGTGCCAGCAGCTACTCATTGAACACTGAAGCTTTCTTT.

The chain uses TRBV5-1 and TRBJ1-2; perhaps TRBD1 as D (6 bases). V lost 3 bases and J 1 base, leaving 19 bases between the germline ends. From germline, CDR1 is SGHRS and CDR2 YFSETQ. The CDR3 has 17 residues. CDR3 nucleotide sequence: TGCGCCAGCAGCTCGGACAGCTCGGCACTTTTTAACTATGGCTACACCTTC. This codes for CASSSDSSALFNYGYTF.

The chain couples TRBV9 to TRBJ2-3, with D possibly TRBD1 on 5 matching bases. The CDR3 is 12 residues long. Germline V gives CDR1 SGDLS, CDR2 YYNGEE. The V gene lost 3 bases and the J gene lost 10 bases, with 12 bases spanning the gap. The CDR3 loop is CASSASGYAQYF. In nucleotides, the CDR3 is TGTGCCAGCAGCGCCTCAGGGTACGCGCAGTATTTT.

The chain carries TRBV6-1 and TRBJ1-5, with 7 nucleotides matching TRBD1. Germline V lookup: CDR1 MNHNS, CDR2 SASEGT. V gave up 5 bases and J gave up 7 bases; unmatched junction bases: 11. The CDR3 totals 15 residues. DNA for the CDR3: TGTGCCAGCAGTCAACAGGGGATGGGGGGACAGCCCCAGCATTTT. The encoded protein is CASSQQGMGGQPQHF.

The J gene is TRBJ2-1, the V gene TRBV4-1, with 8 bases lining up with TRBD1. The V and J ends lost 1 base and 7 bases, in that order; junction bases with no gene match: 6. This CDR3 contains 15 residues. The V gene's germline CDR1 is MGHRA and CDR2 YSYEKL. The CDR3 DNA reads as TGCGCCAGCAGCCAAGTTGGCAGGGGGCAGAATGAGCAGTTCTTC. As protein: CASSQVGRGQNEQFF.

The chain uses TRBV11-2 and TRBJ1-4; 7 bases are a match to TRBD1. This CDR3 has 14 residues. The J segment lost 4 bases and the V segment lost 5 bases, leaving 4 bases of the junction unmatched. CDR1 is SGHAT, CDR2 FQNNGV, per germline. CDR3 residues: CASSAGTVNEKLFF. The CDR3 DNA sequence: TGTGCCAGCAGCGCAGGGACAGTTAATGAAAAACTGTTTTTT.

The chain has TRBV27 and TRBJ2-7, with D perhaps matching TRBD1 (5 bases). V gave up 3 bases and J gave up 4 bases, with 10 bases separating them. The CDR3 length is 13 residues. CDR1 is MNHEY and CDR2 is SMNVEV in the germline V gene (reference sequence). This CDR3 is CASSFSDRYEQYF. As DNA, the CDR3 is TGTGCCAGCAGTTTCTCCGACAGATACGAGCAGTACTTC.

The chain links TRBV19 to TRBJ1-4, with TRBD1 matching over 8 bases. The CDR3 loop spans 15 amino acids. The germline V gene encodes CDR1 LNHDA and CDR2 SQIVND (reference sequence). V was clipped by 7 bases and J by 7 bases; unmatched bases: 11. This CDR3 is CASKDRAAVSEKLFF. In nucleotides, the CDR3 is TGTGCCAGTAAGGACAGGGCAGCGGTTAGTGAAAAACTGTTTTTT.

CDR3 sequence (DNA): TGTGCCAGCCTAACCGCGACAGGGGCCGGGGAGCTGTTTTTT. Amino acid sequence: CASLTATGAGELFF. The J gene is TRBJ2-2, the V gene TRBV6-5; TRBD1 aligns across 8 bases. The J segment lost 6 bases and the V segment lost 8 bases, leaving 8 bases of the junction unmatched. The CDR3 has 14 residues. In germline, CDR1 is MNHEY, CDR2 SVGAGI.